This T cell receptor beta chain was sequenced during a study of blood T cells in healthy people across ages. This clonotype was counted a few times. Its antigen is not known. Study-wide results and caveats: Observed TCR beta diversity per million T cells went down as age went up. This fall followed a roughly linear course with age. The unknown donor CMV status may have confounded expanded clonotype changes.

Isolating PBMCs gave at least 7 million of these cells per sample. Germline CDR1 and CDR2: LGHDT and YNNKEL (reference sequence). The CDR3 spans 15 residues. For the second PCR, which ran for roughly 7 to 11 cycles, a sample-barcoded 5' primer and a J-beta primer mix were used. Each cDNA molecule was tagged by a template-switch adaptor that had 12 random nucleotides. MiXCR was run by TCRdb on the 5' RACE reads, yielding one entry per CDR3 protein. The sample includes approximately 2,000,000 distinct CDR3 sequences, around 40% of them seen just once. This chain uses TRBV3-1 with TRBJ2-5; TRBD1 agrees at 12 bases. The J call could be wrong; TRBJ2-7 is a better fit for the DNA end. This clonotype was sampled from a human donor in good health. The source material was blood. The CDR3 DNA sequence: TGTGCCAGCAGCCAGGGACAGGGGGCTTTCTACGAGCAGTACTTC. Translating it yields CASSQGQGAFYEQYF.